A single sample is the source of the 6 T cell receptor beta chains below, sequenced in a study of shared clonotypes between healthy human individuals (dated by TCRdb to the early 2020s). Library method: the immunoSEQ multiplex PCR assay. TCRdb limited this immuneACCESS table to in-frame rearrangements with V and J called. A share of clones is missing; checked studies link under half to unresolved V genes, and the rest is unexplained. This sample holds about half a million clones; 70% to 80% were observed only once. Around 12% of the sample comes from the top ten. Specimen: PBMCs. The origin of the receptors is a woman aged 40-49 years in good health. Some clones in this sample may be carry-over from other donors' samples.

This chain uses TRBV27 with TRBJ2-5; TRBD2 matches at 10 bases. The J call is in doubt because the DNA end fits TRBJ2-7 better. This CDR3 is built from 14 residues. Germline CDR1 reads MNHEY; CDR2 reads SMNVEV (reference sequence). CDR3 sequence: CASRERLAGYEQYF. CDR3 nucleotide sequence: TGTGCCAGCAGAGAAAGACTAGCGGGCTACGAGCAGTACTTC.

Here the CDR3 DNA reads TGTGCCAGTAGTATCCAGCACAGTGAAGCTTTCTTT. This gives the protein CASSIQHSEAFF. The rearrangement joins TRBV19 to TRBJ1-1, with D unresolved. This CDR3 has 12 amino acids. V was trimmed by 3 bases and J by 7 bases, leaving 9 bases between them. Germline CDR1 and CDR2: LNHDA and SQIVND (reference sequence). Combining the CDR3 with reference TRBV19 and TRBJ1-1 gives the whole variable domain DGGITQSPKYLFRKEGQNVTLSCEQNLNHDAMYWYRQDPGQGLRLIYYSQIVNDFQKGDIAEGYSVSREKKESFPLTVTSAQKNPTAFYLCASSIQHSEAFFGQGTRLTVV.

The J gene is TRBJ2-3, the V gene TRBV5-1, with D maybe TRBD2 (5 bases). Per germline, CDR1 SGHRS and CDR2 YFSETQ. V gave up 4 bases and J gave up 2 bases, with 14 bases separating them. The length of the CDR3 is 15 residues. CDR3 in amino acids: CASSMQTGYTDTQYF. As DNA, the CDR3 is TGCGCCAGCAGCATGCAGACGGGGTACACAGATACGCAGTATTTT.

This chain joins TRBV5-1 and TRBJ2-7, with unresolved D. With 4 bases removed from V and 0 bases from J, the gap between germline ends came to 14 bases. CDR3 length equals 15 residues. Looked up from germline, CDR1 is SGHRS and CDR2 is YFSETQ. The DNA of the CDR3 is TGCGCCAGCAGCCGCCACGGACGGAACTCCTACGAGCAGTACTTC. Amino acid sequence: CASSRHGRNSYEQYF.

The chain recombines TRBV28 with TRBJ1-1, with no clear D. Germline assignment: CDR1 MDHEN and CDR2 SYDVKM. The CDR3 consists of 14 residues. V dropped 7 bases and J dropped 0 bases, with 12 bases sitting between them. The CDR3 nucleotides read TGTGCCAGCATTCGGGCAAAACTGAACACTGAAGCTTTCTTT. This codes for CASIRAKLNTEAFF.

The chain employs TRBV5-1 and TRBJ2-5, with D possibly being TRBD1 (5 bases). Trimming pared 0 bases from V and 5 bases from J, leaving 8 bases between. Germline CDR1 SGHRS, CDR2 YFSETQ. The CDR3 loop spans 13 amino acids. The CDR3 spells CASSLGPGETQYF. CDR3 sequence (DNA): TGCGCCAGCAGCTTGGGGCCAGGGGAGACCCAGTACTTC.